This T cell receptor (beta chain) was sequenced during a study of blood T cell repertoires in COVID-19 (dated by TCRdb to the early 2020s). The study in broad terms: Samples from collaborators originated in the United States, Italy and Spain and spanned both the acute and convalescent phases of COVID-19. The material from the prospective study consisted of cDNA or gDNA derived from T cells, B-cell-depleted T cells, or PBMCs. Deeply sampled blood TCRbeta repertoires from subjects exposed to, actively infected with, or recovered from COVID-19 were included in the dataset. The repertoires were released in a freely available public database intended as a resource for research on the immune response to SARS-CoV-2. Samples came from the ongoing ImmuneRACE study (first 160 participants) plus 1,254 subjects from 6 global collaborators. A de-identified subject ID, COVID-19 status, age in years and sex were almost always included in the sample metadata. Where HLA class I and class II types were available, the types were taken from metadata supplied by the sample provider, not from assay-based typing.

Details on this clone: The target of this receptor is not known. No base quality information exists; no much larger clone differs at one position.

The immunoSEQ Assay, a bias-controlled multiplex PCR, was used to amplify TCRbeta CDR3 regions from genomic DNA. The authors processed their data as follows. The number of nucleated cells in each sample was estimated from the amplification of reference gene primers within the assay. To quantify the absolute abundance of each unique TCRbeta CDR3 rearrangement, sequence reads were collapsed and filtered. For each sample, productive Simpson clonality was calculated as the square root of Simpson's diversity index across productive rearrangements. Not all clones reach the TCRdb copy of this immuneACCESS table, which keeps in-frame sequences only. Checked studies attribute under half of the gap to unresolved V genes and leave the rest unexplained. That table gives V, J and clone size, and the DNA gave D and trimming. For this sample the table gives about 250,000 clones, of which 85% were detected only once. The ten largest clones add up to approximately 8.6% of the sample.

The CDR3 measures 17 amino acids from cysteine to phenylalanine. The CDR3 DNA has 51 bases and is translated from base 1. Taken from the germline V gene, the CDR1 and CDR2 loops are MGHRA and YSYEKL. V is pared back by 1 base and J by 6 bases, with 21 bases lying between the germline termini. In the prospective study, participants were roughly 18 to 89 years old, resided in fewer than 25 geographic areas of the United States, and were enrolled through a virtual design. To assign participants to cohorts, the prospective study relied on clinical history that participants themselves reported in a screening survey and a study questionnaire. In the prospective study, whole blood, serum and a nasopharyngeal or oropharyngeal swab were collected from each participant by mobile phlebotomists. Participants in the prospective study had the option to provide additional blood draws and questionnaires over a 2-month period. Before DNA extraction, blood samples from the prospective study were shipped at room temperature or frozen.

Findings and caveats that apply to the study as a whole: The amount of clinical and demographic metadata varied by source and participant and was provided uncurated.

The clonotype originates from a woman between 50 and 59 years old with acute COVID-19. The V and J segments used are TRBV4-1 and TRBJ1-2; the D region possibly corresponds to TRBD1 (6 bases align). The sequencing input was PBMCs or T cells enriched from blood (not recorded which). The CDR3 protein sequence reads: CASSQAGLGISGDGYTF. The base sequence is TGCGCCAGCAGCCAAGCAGGGCTCGGGATCTCAGGGGATGGCTACACCTTC.